The source of this T cell receptor (beta chain) is a study of CXCR3-negative and CXCR3-positive naive CD8 T cells. The libraries of TRB cDNA were prepared using 5' RACE with UMI labels. TCRdb re-called the 5' RACE reads; every CDR3 protein appears as one record, without DNA. This table lists about 92,000 distinct CDR3 sequences. Study-wide points: CXCR3-negative and CXCR3-positive naive cells shared comparable TRBV-TRBJ usage, but memory cells did not. Much lower diversity was found in memory CD8+ cells, while both naive subsets had comparably high diversity. Naive subsets displayed similar surface CD5, and TCR strength was inferred from TRB CDR3 properties.

Triplicates of 300,000 or so cells were sorted from each CD8+ T cell subset. In the case of this clonotype: Its matching antigen is unknown.

Germline V gene data show CDR1 as LGHDT and CDR2 as YNNKEL (reference sequence). The CDR3 consists of 13 residues. The receptor comes from a human donor in good health. Some clones in this sample may be carry-over from other donors' samples. Sequenced input: naive CXCR3- CD8+ T cells from blood. As to subset: CD45RO-CCR7+CD27+CD95- naive CD8+ T cells lacking CXCR3 (TNR3-). The rearrangement uses TRBV3-1 and TRBJ2-3; TCRdb's assignment of TRBD1 cannot be checked, as there is no DNA. CDR3: CASSLTQGDTQYF.